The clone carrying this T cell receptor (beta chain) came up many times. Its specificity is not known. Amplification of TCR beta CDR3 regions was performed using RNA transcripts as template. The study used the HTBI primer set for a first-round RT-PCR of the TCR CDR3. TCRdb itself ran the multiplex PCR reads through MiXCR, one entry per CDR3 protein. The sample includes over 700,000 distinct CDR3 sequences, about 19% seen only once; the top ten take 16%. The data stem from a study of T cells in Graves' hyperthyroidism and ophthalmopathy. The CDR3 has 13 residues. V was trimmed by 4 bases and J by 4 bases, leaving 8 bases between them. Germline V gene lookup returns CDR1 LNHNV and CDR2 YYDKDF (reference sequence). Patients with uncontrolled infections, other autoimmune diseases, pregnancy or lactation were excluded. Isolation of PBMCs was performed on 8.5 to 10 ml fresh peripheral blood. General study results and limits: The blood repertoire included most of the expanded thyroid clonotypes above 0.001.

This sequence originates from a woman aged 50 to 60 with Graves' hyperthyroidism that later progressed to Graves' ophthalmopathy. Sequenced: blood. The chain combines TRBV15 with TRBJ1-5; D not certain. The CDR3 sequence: CATSKEPNQPQHF. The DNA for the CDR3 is TGTGCCACCAGCAAAGAACCGAATCAGCCCCAGCATTTT.